Following are 13 T cell receptor beta chains from one sample sequenced in a study of T cell repertoires in cytomegalovirus infection. These receptors' targets are unknown. From the reads, TCRdb called clonotypes with MiXCR, one entry per CDR3 protein. This table has around 360,000 distinct CDR3 sequences, about 32% appearing once. The sequencing here drew on cultured PBMCs, taken from culture after CMV antigen stimulation. These receptors were collected from a human donor in good health (CMV status not recorded). Some clones in this sample may be carry-over from other donors' samples.

This sequence joins TRBV3-1 and TRBJ1-6, with 8 bases that match TRBD1. The V segment lost 4 bases and the J segment 14 bases; nucleotides outside the gene matches: 10. CDR3 size: 14 residues. Germline CDR1 is LGHDT and CDR2 is YNNKEL (reference sequence). CDR3 loop: CASSRDRGSGSLHF. The CDR3 nucleotides are TGTGCCAGCAGCCGCGACAGGGGAAGTGGCTCCCTCCACTTT.

The rearrangement links TRBV5-4 to TRBJ1-2; 11 nucleotides align to TRBD1. The CDR3 covers 16 residues. V gave up 3 bases and J gave up 3 bases; unmatched junction bases: 7. CDR1 is SGHNT, CDR2 YYREEE, per germline (reference sequence). The CDR3 spells CASSSAGQGEYYGYTF. The DNA for the CDR3 is TGTGCCAGCAGCTCCGCGGGACAGGGGGAATACTATGGCTACACCTTC.

This clonotype has just a few counts. The chain recombines TRBV5-4 with TRBJ2-1, with D hard to call. This CDR3 has 14 amino acids. In germline, CDR1 is SGHNT, CDR2 YYREEE (reference sequence). Deletions cut 4 bases from V and 5 bases from J, with 13 bases between. The CDR3 nucleotides read TGTGCCAGCAGCAGCCGGGCCTCACACAATGAGCAGTTCTTC. Translating gives CASSSRASHNEQFF.

This chain joins TRBV7-8 and TRBJ2-7; D is possibly TRBD1 or TRBD2 (6 bases each). The CDR3 sequence is 13 residues long. Trimming removed 2 bases from V and 7 bases from J, with 12 bases in between. Looked up from germline, CDR1 is SGHVS and CDR2 is FQNEAQ. CDR3 coding DNA: TGTGCCAGCAGCTTAAGGGGGGAGTCAGAGCAGTACGTC. Its protein is CASSLRGESEQYV.

The chain uses TRBV20-1 and TRBJ1-2; D is possibly TRBD1 (5 bases). V lost 3 bases, J lost 2 bases, and 13 bases lay in between. Germline V gene lookup returns CDR1 DFQATT and CDR2 SNEGSKA (reference sequence). The CDR3 sequence is 14 residues long. The CDR3 DNA reads TGCAGTGCTAGGGGCCAGGGTTCAAACTATGGCTACACCTTC. It yields the protein CSARGQGSNYGYTF.

The chain recombines TRBV12-3 or TRBV12-4 with TRBJ1-5; no clear D. The length of the CDR3 is 15 residues. V lost 2 bases and J lost 6, with 14 bases in between. CDR3 protein: CASSLPTGYGQPQHF. As DNA, the CDR3 is TGTGCCAGCAGTTTACCGACCGGCTACGGTCAGCCCCAGCATTTT.

V is TRBV19 and J is TRBJ1-5, with TRBD1 matching 7 bases. CDR1 is LNHDA, CDR2 SQIVND, per germline (reference sequence). The CDR3 extends over 17 amino acids. V gave up 5 bases and J gave up 2 bases; unmatched junction bases: 12. The CDR3: CASSLTPGQERNQPQHF. As DNA, the CDR3 is TGTGCCAGTAGTCTCACCCCTGGACAGGAACGCAATCAGCCCCAGCATTTT.

This clonotype occurred a few times. The genes are TRBV7-2 and TRBJ2-7; D is ambiguous. Trimming left V 7 bases short and J 0 bases short, with 13 bases between. The CDR3 contains 14 residues. Germline V gene data show CDR1 as SGHTA and CDR2 as FQGNSA. In DNA, the CDR3 is TGTGCCAGCAAGGGCCGATATGTCTCCTACGAGCAGTACTTC. Protein: CASKGRYVSYEQYF. The full variable domain, rest sourced from reference TRBV7-2 and TRBJ2-7, is GAGVSQSPSNKVTEKGKDVELRCDPISGHTALYWYRQSLGQGLEFLIYFQGNSAPDKSGLPSDRFSAERTGGSVSTLTIQRTQQEDSAVYLCASKGRYVSYEQYFGPGTRLTVT.

The rearrangement joins TRBV28 to TRBJ1-2; no reliable D call. Germline CDR1 is MDHEN and CDR2 is SYDVKM. This CDR3 is built from 14 residues. V gave up 5 bases and J gave up 7 bases, with 17 bases separating them. The CDR3 protein is CASSGPPGSSGYTF. In nucleotides, the CDR3 is TGTGCCAGCAGTGGCCCCCCCGGATCGAGTGGCTACACCTTC.

This clonotype turned up a few times. The V gene is TRBV4-3, the J gene TRBJ1-4; no clear D gene. The CDR3 covers 16 residues. Trimming left V 0 bases short and J 8 bases short, with 16 bases between. Looked up from germline, CDR1 is LGHNA and CDR2 is YSLEER. The CDR3 region is CASSQDQRVRSEKLFF. The DNA for the CDR3 is TGCGCCAGCAGCCAAGATCAGAGGGTTCGGTCCGAAAAACTGTTTTTT.

This clonotype was recorded a few times. The chain combines TRBV7-2 with TRBJ2-7; TRBD1 matches at 12 bases. CDR3 length: 15 residues. The V gene's germline CDR1 is SGHTA and CDR2 FQGNSA. Trimming at V came to 3 bases and at J to 9 bases, leaving 9 bases not matched to a gene. In nucleotides, the CDR3 is TGTGCCAGCAGCTTCCCGCCCGGGACAGGGGGCGGGCAGTACTTC. Protein product: CASSFPPGTGGGQYF. Filled out from reference TRBV7-2 and TRBJ2-7, the complete variable domain reads GAGVSQSPSNKVTEKGKDVELRCDPISGHTALYWYRQSLGQGLEFLIYFQGNSAPDKSGLPSDRFSAERTGGSVSTLTIQRTQQEDSAVYLCASSFPPGTGGGQYFGPGTRLTVT.

This clonotype was counted ten times or more. The V call is TRBV7-2, the J call TRBJ1-1, with TRBD1 matching 7 bases. CDR1 SGHTA and CDR2 FQGNSA come from the germline V gene. V gave up 3 bases and J gave up 2 bases; unmatched junction bases: 3. CDR3 length: 14 residues. CDR3 amino acids: CASSFRGGNTEAFF. The CDR3 DNA is TGTGCCAGCAGCTTCAGGGGGGGTAACACTGAAGCTTTCTTT.

This chain links TRBV20-1 with TRBJ2-1; D perhaps matches TRBD1 (5 bases). This CDR3 contains 14 residues. Germline V gene sequence: CDR1 DFQATT, CDR2 SNEGSKA (reference sequence). The V gene lost 2 bases and the J gene lost 7 bases, with 15 bases spanning the gap. CDR3 bases: TGCAGTGCTAGAAGGGGTTTGGGCTTTAATGAGCAGTTCTTC. As protein: CSARRGLGFNEQFF.